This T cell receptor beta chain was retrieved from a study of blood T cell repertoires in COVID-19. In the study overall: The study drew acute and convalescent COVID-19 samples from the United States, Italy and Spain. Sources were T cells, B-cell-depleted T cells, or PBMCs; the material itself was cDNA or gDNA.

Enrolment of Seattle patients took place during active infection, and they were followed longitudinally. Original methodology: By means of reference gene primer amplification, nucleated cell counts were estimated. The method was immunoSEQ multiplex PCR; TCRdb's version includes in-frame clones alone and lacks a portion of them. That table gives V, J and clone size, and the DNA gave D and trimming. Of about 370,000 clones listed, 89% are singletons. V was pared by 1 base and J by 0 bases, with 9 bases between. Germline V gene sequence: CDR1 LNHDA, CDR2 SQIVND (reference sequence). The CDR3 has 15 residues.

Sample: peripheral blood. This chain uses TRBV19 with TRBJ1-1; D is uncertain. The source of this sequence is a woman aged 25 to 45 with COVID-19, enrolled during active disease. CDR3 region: CASSIGRRLNTEAFF. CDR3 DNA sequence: TGTGCCAGTAGTATAGGTCGGCGGTTGAACACTGAAGCTTTCTTT. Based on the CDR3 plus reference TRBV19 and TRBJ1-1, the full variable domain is DGGITQSPKYLFRKEGQNVTLSCEQNLNHDAMYWYRQDPGQGLRLIYYSQIVNDFQKGDIAEGYSVSREKKESFPLTVTSAQKNPTAFYLCASSIGRRLNTEAFFGQGTRLTVV.